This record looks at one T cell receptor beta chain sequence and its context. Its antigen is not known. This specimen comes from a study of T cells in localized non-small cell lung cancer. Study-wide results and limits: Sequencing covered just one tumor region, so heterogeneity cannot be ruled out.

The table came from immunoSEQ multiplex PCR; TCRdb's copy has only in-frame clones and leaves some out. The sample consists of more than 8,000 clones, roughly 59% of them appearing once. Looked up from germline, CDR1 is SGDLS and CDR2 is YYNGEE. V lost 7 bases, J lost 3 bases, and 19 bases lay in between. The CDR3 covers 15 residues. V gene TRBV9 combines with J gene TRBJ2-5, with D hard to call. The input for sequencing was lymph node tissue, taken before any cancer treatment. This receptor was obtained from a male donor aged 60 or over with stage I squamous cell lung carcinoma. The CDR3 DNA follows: TGTGCCAGCCTATTTGACTCGAGACACGAAGAGACCCAGTACTTC. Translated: CASLFDSRHEETQYF.